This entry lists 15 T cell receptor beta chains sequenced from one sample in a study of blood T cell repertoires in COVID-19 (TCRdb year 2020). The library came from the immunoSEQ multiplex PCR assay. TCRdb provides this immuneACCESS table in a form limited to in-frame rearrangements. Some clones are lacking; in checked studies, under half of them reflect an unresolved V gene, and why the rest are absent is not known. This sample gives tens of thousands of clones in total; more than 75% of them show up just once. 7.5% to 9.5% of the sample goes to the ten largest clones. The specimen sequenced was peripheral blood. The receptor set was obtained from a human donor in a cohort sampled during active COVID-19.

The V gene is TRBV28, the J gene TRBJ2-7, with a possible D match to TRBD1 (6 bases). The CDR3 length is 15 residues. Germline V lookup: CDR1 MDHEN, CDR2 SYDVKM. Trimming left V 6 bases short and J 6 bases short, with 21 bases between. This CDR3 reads CASSFPKTGRAEQYF. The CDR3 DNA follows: TGTGCCAGCAGCTTCCCCAAAACAGGGCGAGCCGAGCAGTACTTC.

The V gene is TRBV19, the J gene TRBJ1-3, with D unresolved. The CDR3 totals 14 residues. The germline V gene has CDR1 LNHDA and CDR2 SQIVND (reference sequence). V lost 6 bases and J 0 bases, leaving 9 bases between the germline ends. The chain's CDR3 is CASSSASSGNTIYF. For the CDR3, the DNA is TGTGCCAGTAGCTCCGCCAGCTCTGGAAACACCATATATTTT.

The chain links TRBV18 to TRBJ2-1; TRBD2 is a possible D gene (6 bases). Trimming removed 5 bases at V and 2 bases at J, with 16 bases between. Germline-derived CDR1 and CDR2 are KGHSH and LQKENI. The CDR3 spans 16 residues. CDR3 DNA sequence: TGTGCCAGCTCATCCAGAGTGGAGGGGCCCTACAATGAGCAGTTCTTC. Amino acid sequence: CASSSRVEGPYNEQFF.

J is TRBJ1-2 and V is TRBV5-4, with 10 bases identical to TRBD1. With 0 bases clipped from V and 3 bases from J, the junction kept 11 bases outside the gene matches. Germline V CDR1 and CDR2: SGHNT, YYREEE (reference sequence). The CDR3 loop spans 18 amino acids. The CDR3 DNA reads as TGTGCCAGCAGCTTGGATGGTAGCCGGGACAGGGGCCACTATGGCTACACCTTC. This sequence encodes CASSLDGSRDRGHYGYTF.

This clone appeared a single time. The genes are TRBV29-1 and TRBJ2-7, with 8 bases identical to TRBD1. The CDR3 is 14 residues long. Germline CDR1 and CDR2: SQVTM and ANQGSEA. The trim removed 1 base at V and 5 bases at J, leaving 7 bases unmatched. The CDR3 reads CSVEGDPGGNEQYF. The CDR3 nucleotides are TGCAGCGTTGAAGGGGATCCAGGGGGCAACGAGCAGTACTTC.

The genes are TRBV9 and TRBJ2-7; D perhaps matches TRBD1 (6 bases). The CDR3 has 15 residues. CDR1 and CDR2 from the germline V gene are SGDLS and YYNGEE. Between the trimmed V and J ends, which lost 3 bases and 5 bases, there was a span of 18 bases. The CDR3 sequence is CASSAYRVVCDEQYF. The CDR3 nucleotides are TGTGCCAGCAGCGCCTACAGGGTGGTATGTGACGAGCAGTACTTC.

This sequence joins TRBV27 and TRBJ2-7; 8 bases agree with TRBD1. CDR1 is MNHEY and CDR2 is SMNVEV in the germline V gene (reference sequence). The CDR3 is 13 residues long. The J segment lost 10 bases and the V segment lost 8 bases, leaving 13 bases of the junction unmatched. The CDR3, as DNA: TGTGCCAGCGGACCGACAGGGGCGTCGTCTCAGTACTTC. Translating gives CASGPTGASSQYF.

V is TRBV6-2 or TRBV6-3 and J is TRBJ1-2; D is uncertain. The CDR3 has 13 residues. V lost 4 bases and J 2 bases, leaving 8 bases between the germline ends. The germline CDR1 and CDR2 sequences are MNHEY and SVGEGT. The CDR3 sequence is CASSLGLNYGYTF. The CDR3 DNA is TGTGCCAGCAGTTTGGGCCTGAACTATGGCTACACCTTC.

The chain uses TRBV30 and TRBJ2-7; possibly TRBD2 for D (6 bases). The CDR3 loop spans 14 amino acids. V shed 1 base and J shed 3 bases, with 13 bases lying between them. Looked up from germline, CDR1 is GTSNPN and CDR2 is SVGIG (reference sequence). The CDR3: CAWSATRGFYEQYF. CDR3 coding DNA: TGTGCCTGGAGTGCCACCCGGGGGTTCTACGAGCAGTACTTC.

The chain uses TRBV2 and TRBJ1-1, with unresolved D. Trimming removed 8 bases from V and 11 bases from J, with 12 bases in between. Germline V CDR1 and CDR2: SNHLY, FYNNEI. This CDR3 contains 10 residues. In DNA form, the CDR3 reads TGTGCCAGCGGAGGGAGAGAGGCTTTCTTT. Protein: CASGGREAFF.

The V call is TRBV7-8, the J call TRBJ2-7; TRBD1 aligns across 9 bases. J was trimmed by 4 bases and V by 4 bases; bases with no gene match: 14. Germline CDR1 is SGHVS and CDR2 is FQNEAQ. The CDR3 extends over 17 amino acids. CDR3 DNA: TGTGCCAGCAGCTACAGATACCGGGACAGGGTTTTATACGAGCAGTACTTC. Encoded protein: CASSYRYRDRVLYEQYF.

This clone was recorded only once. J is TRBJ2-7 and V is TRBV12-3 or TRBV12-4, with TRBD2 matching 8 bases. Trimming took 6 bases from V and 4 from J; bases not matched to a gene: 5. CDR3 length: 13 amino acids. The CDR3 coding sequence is TGTGCCAGCAGCTCCCGGGGGGGGTACGAGCAGTACTTC. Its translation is CASSSRGGYEQYF.

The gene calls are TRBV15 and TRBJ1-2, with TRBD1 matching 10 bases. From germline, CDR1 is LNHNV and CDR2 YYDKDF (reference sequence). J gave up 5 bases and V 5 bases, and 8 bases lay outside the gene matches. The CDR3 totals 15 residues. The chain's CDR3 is CATSGGDRGRYGYTF. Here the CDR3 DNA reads TGTGCCACCAGCGGAGGGGACAGGGGTAGATATGGCTACACCTTC.

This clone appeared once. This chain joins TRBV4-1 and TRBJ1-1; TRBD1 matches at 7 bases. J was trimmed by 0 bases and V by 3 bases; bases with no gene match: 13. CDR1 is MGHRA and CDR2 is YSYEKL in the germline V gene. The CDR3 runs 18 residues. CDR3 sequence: CASSQRQGPNIMNTEAFF. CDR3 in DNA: TGCGCCAGCAGCCAGCGACAGGGTCCAAACATTATGAACACTGAAGCTTTCTTT.

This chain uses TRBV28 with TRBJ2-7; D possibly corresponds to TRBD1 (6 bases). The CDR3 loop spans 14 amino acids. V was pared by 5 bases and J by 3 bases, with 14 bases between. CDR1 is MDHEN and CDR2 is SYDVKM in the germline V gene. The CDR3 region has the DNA TGTGCCAGCAGTCGCTTGGAAGGGGGCTACGAGCAGTACTTC. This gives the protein CASSRLEGGYEQYF.